The rows below give T cell receptor beta chains drawn from one sample of a study of T cell responses to AZD1222 COVID-19 vaccine. TCRdb's table, derived via immunoSEQ multiplex PCR, lists solely in-frame clones and lacks some. The sample carries more than 150,000 clones, 80% to 95% recorded once. Source: peripheral blood, taken 28 days after the second AZD1222 dose. These receptor sequences come from an adult who received the AZD1222 COVID-19 vaccine. Each CDR3 is given with its conserved first and last residue. The D gene is left open where the match is weak. Clone size is not always given. Where it is, it says once, few, many or a class for expanded clones.

CDR3 DNA	CDR3 protein	clone size	D gene	V gene	J gene
TGCGCCAGCACCCGGGGTGTTTGGGACAGGGCTCCTTCTGGAAACACCATATATTTT	CASTRGVWDRAPSGNTIYF	-	TRBD1	TRBV10-2	TRBJ1-3
TGTGCCAGCAGTTTATCGGGTCGGGACAGGCACTCTGGGGCCAACGTCCTGACTTTC	CASSLSGRDRHSGANVLTF	-	TRBD1	TRBV27	TRBJ2-6
TGTGCCAGCAGCCTACTAGCGGGTACTTACAATGAGCAGTTCTTC	CASSLLAGTYNEQFF	-	TRBD2	TRBV14	TRBJ2-1
TGTGCCAGCAGCCGGTGGGGGGGGAGTGAGCAGTTCTTC	CASSRWGGSEQFF	-	TRBD2	TRBV12-3/TRBV12-4	TRBJ2-1
TGTGCCTGGAGTCATACTAGCGGGGGGGCCCGATCAGATACGCAGTATTTT	CAWSHTSGGARSDTQYF	-	TRBD2	TRBV30	TRBJ2-3
TGTGCCAGCAGCCCTGGGGGAGTACCCGGACAAGGCTACACCTTC	CASSPGGVPGQGYTF	-	-	TRBV7-3	TRBJ1-2
TGTGCCAGTAACTTAGGGACGCTGATCAACTATGGCTACACCTTC	CASNLGTLINYGYTF	-	-	TRBV19	TRBJ1-2
TGTGCCAGCAGCTTGGAATTGCCGGGGGTGGCCGGGGAGCTGTTTTTT	CASSLELPGVAGELFF	-	-	TRBV5-4	TRBJ2-2
TGTGCCAGCAGCCGTCAAGAGTGGTCGGGCCAAGGGATCTATGGCTACACCTTC	CASSRQEWSGQGIYGYTF	-	-	TRBV3-1/TRBV3-2	TRBJ1-2
TGTGCCAGCAGCACCCAGGGGGGGACTAACTATGGCTACACCTTC	CASSTQGGTNYGYTF	-	TRBD1	TRBV5-4	TRBJ1-2
TGTGCCAGTAGTAAGACAGGGGGCAATTCACCCCTCCACTTT	CASSKTGGNSPLHF	-	TRBD1	TRBV19	TRBJ1-6
TGTGCCAGTAGTGTGACAGGAGCCAAAAACATTCAGTACTTC	CASSVTGAKNIQYF	once	-	TRBV19	TRBJ2-4
TGTGCCAGCAGCTTGGCGGATGGGTCGGGACCTAGCACAGATACGCAGTATTTT	CASSLADGSGPSTDTQYF	-	-	TRBV5-4	TRBJ2-3
TGTGCCAGCAACACAGAGGGACAGGGGGTTCAGCCCCAGCATTTT	CASNTEGQGVQPQHF	-	TRBD1	TRBV28	TRBJ1-5
TGCGCCAGCAGCTTGGGTGGGAGGGCCGCCACAGATACGCAGTATTTT	CASSLGGRAATDTQYF	-	TRBD2	TRBV5-1	TRBJ2-3
TGTGCCAGCAGCCAACTTACGGCTGAAGCTTTCTTT	CASSQLTAEAFF	-	-	TRBV2	TRBJ1-1
TGTGCCAGCAGCTCAGGGACAGGGGCTGGAAACACCATATATTTT	CASSSGTGAGNTIYF	-	TRBD1	TRBV7-3	TRBJ1-3
TGTGCCAGCAGTTTATCTAGCGGCCCAGATACGCAGTATTTT	CASSLSSGPDTQYF	-	TRBD2	TRBV28	TRBJ2-3
TGCGCCAGCACCCCCGATGGGGCAGATACGCAGTATTTT	CASTPDGADTQYF	-	-	TRBV10-1	TRBJ2-3
TGTGCCAGCAGTTTAGATGGGGACGGCTCTCAGCCCCAGCATTTT	CASSLDGDGSQPQHF	-	-	TRBV28	TRBJ1-5
TGTGCCAGCAGTTCTACAGGGGGCTGGAACACTGAAGCTTTCTTT	CASSSTGGWNTEAFF	once	TRBD1	TRBV6-2/TRBV6-3	TRBJ1-1
TGTGCCACCGGTAACGGGGGGGAAGAGACCCAGTACTTC	CATGNGGEETQYF	-	TRBD2	TRBV24-1	TRBJ2-5
TGTGCCAGCTCAATCGGACAGGGCGACGGAAACACCATATATTTT	CASSIGQGDGNTIYF	-	TRBD1	TRBV18	TRBJ1-3
TGTGCCAGCAGCCAAGAGTCTAGGGGCATTGATGAAGCTTTCTTT	CASSQESRGIDEAFF	-	-	TRBV4-2	TRBJ1-1
TGCAGTGCTAGTTCAGGATCGCAGACCCAGTACTTC	CSASSGSQTQYF	-	-	TRBV20-1	TRBJ2-5
TGTGCCAGCAGGAAAGGTACAGGGGGGGGCTATGGCTACACCTTC	CASRKGTGGGYGYTF	-	TRBD1	TRBV27	TRBJ1-2
TGTGCCAGCAGGAGTGGGACAGGGGGCTTGAATGAGCAGTTCTTC	CASRSGTGGLNEQFF	-	TRBD1	TRBV6-5	TRBJ2-1
TGTGCCAGCAGCGTGGGCTGGTCCGGCAGTAGATCACCCCTCCACTTT	CASSVGWSGSRSPLHF	-	-	TRBV9	TRBJ1-6
TGTGCCAGCAGCTTGCCGGCCCGGGACAGGGAATTAAACTATGGCTACACCTTC	CASSLPARDRELNYGYTF	-	TRBD1	TRBV7-9	TRBJ1-2
TGTGCCAGCAGCTTAGGTCCCAGGGTAGGAGAGACCCAGTACTTC	CASSLGPRVGETQYF	-	-	TRBV7-2	TRBJ2-5
TGTGCCAGCAGCCAGGGACGGGTGGTTGGACCCCAGCATTTT	CASSQGRVVGPQHF	-	-	TRBV3-1/TRBV3-2	TRBJ1-5
TGTGCCAGTATTGACTGGACCTCCAATGAGCAGTTCTTC	CASIDWTSNEQFF	-	-	TRBV19	TRBJ2-1
TGTGCCAGCAGCAAACAGGACAATGAGCAGTTCTTC	CASSKQDNEQFF	-	-	TRBV5-4	TRBJ2-1
TGTGCCAGCAGGGGGGGACTAGCGGGAGGGCGTCACACAGATACGCAGTATTTT	CASRGGLAGGRHTDTQYF	-	TRBD2	TRBV28	TRBJ2-3
TGTGCCAGCAGTTACTCGGGACAGGGGGCGGTTAGGGGCTACACCTTC	CASSYSGQGAVRGYTF	once	TRBD1	TRBV6-5	TRBJ1-2
TGTGCCAGCAAGCCTGAAGGGGAGTTAACCTACGAGCAGTACTTC	CASKPEGELTYEQYF	-	-	TRBV6-5	TRBJ2-7
TGTGCCAGCAGTTTAACGGAGACCCAGTACTTC	CASSLTETQYF	-	-	TRBV12-3/TRBV12-4	TRBJ2-5
TGTGCCAGCAGTTTAGAGGATGGGGGAGGACAAGGGATTCATGGGCAGTACTTC	CASSLEDGGGQGIHGQYF	-	-	TRBV27	TRBJ2-7
TGTGCCAGCAGTTTATCGAGATACAGGGTTCGCAATCAGCCCCAGCATTTT	CASSLSRYRVRNQPQHF	-	-	TRBV27	TRBJ1-5
TGTGCCAGCAGCCCGGGACAGGGGTTCAATGAGCAGTTCTTC	CASSPGQGFNEQFF	-	TRBD1	TRBV7-2	TRBJ2-1